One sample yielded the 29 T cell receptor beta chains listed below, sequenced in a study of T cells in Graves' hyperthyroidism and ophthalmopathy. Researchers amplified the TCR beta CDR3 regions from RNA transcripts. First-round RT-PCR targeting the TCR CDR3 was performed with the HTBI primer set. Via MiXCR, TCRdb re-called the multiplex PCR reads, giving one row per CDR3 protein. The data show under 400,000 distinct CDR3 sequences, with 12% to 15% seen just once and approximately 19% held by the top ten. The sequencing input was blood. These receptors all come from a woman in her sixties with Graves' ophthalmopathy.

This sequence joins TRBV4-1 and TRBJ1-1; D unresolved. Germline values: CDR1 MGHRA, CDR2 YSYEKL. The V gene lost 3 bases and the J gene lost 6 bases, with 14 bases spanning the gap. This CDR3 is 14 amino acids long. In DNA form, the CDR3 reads TGCGCCAGCAGCCAGGCCCTCTCCCCCCCTGAAGCTTTCTTT. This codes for CASSQALSPPEAFF.

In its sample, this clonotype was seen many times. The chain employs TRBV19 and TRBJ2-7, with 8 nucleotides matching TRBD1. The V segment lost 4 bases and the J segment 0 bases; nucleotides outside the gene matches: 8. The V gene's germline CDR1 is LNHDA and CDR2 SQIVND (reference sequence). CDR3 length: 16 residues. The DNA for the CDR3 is TGTGCCAGTAGTACGCGGACAGGGACAAACTCCTACGAGCAGTACTTC. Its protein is CASSTRTGTNSYEQYF.

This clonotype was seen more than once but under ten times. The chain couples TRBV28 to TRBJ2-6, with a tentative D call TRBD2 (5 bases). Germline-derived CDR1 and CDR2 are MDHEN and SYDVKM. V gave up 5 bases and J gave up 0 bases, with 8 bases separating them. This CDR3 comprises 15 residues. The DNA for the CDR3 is TGTGCCAGCAGTCGGGATCCCTCTGGGGCCAACGTCCTGACTTTC. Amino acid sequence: CASSRDPSGANVLTF.

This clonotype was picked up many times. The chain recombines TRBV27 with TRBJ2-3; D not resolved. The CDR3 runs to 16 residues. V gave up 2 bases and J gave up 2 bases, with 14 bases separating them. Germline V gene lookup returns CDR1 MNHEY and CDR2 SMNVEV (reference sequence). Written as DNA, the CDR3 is TGTGCCAGCAGTTTAAAGGAGACCTACTTCACAGATACGCAGTATTTT. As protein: CASSLKETYFTDTQYF.

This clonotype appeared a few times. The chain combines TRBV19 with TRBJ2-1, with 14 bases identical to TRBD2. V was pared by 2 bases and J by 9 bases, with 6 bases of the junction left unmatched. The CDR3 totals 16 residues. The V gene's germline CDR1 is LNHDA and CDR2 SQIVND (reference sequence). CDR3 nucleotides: TGTGCCAGTAGTATAAGGGGACTAGCGGGAGAGGGTGAGCAGTTCTTC. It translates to CASSIRGLAGEGEQFF.

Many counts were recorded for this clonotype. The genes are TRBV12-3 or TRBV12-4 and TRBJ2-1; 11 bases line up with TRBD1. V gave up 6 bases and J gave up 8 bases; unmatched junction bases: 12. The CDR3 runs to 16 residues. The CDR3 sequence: CASRPQGQGVYYEQFF. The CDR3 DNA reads TGTGCCAGCAGACCACAGGGACAGGGGGTATACTATGAGCAGTTCTTC.

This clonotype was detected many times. The CDR3 DNA follows: TGTGCCAGCAGCGGCCGGGACAGGGACTACGAGCAGTACTTC. Its translation: CASSGRDRDYEQYF. The chain is built from TRBV13 and TRBJ2-7; 9 bases match TRBD1. CDR3 length: 14 residues. Germline CDR1 and CDR2: PRHDT and FYEKMQ (reference sequence). V lost 5 bases, J lost 3 bases, and 5 bases stayed unmatched.

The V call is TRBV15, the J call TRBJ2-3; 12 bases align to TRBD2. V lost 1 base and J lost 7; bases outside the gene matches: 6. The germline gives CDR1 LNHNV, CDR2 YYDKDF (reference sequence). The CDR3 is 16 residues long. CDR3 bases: TGTGCCACCAGCAGAGGCCTAGCGGGAGGGGCCAATACGCAGTATTTT. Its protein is CATSRGLAGGANTQYF.

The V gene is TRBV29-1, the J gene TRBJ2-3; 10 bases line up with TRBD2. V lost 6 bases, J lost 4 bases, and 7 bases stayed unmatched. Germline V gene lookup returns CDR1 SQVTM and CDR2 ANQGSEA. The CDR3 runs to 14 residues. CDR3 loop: CSVQREGPSDTQYF. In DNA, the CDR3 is TGCAGCGTGCAGCGGGAGGGCCCTTCAGATACGCAGTATTTT.

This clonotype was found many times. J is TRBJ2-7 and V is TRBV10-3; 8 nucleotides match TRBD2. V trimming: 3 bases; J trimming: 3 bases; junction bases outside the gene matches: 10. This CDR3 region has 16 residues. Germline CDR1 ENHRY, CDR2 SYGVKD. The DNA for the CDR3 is TGTGCCATCAGTGACCCCGTTCTTAGCGGGATCTACGAGCAGTACTTC. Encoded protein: CAISDPVLSGIYEQYF.

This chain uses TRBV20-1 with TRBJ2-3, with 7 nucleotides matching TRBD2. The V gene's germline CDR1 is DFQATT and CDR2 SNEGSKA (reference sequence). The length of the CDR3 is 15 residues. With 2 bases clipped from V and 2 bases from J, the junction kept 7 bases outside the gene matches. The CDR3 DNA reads TGCAGTGCTAGATCCGGGGCGGGAGTCACAGATACGCAGTATTTT. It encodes CSARSGAGVTDTQYF.

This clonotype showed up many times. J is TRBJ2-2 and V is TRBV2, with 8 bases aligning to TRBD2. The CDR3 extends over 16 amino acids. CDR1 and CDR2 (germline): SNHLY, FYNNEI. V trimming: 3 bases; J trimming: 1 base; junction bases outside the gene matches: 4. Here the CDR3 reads CASSDYGRGNTGELFF. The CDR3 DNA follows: TGTGCCAGCAGTGATTACGGGAGGGGGAACACCGGGGAGCTGTTTTTT.

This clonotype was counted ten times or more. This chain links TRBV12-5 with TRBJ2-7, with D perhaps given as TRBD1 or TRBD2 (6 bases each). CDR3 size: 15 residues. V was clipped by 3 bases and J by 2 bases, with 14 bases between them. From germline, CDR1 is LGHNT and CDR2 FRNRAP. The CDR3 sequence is CASGFSFGGTYEQYF. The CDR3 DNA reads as TGTGCTAGTGGTTTTTCGTTCGGGGGCACCTACGAGCAGTACTTC.

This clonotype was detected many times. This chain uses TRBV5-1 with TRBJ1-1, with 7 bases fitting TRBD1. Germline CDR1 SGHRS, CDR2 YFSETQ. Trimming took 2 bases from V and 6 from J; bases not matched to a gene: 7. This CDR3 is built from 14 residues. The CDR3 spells CASSFEGAGAEAFF. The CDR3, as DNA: TGCGCCAGCAGCTTCGAGGGGGCGGGGGCTGAAGCTTTCTTT.

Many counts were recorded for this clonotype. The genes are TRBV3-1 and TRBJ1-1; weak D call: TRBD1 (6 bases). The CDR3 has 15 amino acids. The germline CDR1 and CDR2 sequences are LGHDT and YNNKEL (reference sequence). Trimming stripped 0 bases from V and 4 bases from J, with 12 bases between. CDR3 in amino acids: CASSQDGGALTEAFF. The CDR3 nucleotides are TGTGCCAGCAGCCAAGATGGGGGGGCGCTCACTGAAGCTTTCTTT.

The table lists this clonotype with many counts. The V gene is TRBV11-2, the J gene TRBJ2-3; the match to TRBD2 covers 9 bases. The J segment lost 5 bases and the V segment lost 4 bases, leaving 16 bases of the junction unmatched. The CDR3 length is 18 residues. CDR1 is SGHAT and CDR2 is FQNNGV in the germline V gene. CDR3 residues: CASSSSGTSRFMGDTQYF. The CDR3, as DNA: TGTGCCAGCAGCTCCTCCGGGACTAGCCGGTTCATGGGAGATACGCAGTATTTT.

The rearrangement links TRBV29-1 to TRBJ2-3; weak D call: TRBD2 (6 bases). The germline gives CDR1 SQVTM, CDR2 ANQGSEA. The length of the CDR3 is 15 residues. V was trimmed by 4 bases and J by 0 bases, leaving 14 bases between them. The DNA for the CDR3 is TGCAGCGTTGCTAGGTTAGCGGTTAGCACAGATACGCAGTATTTT. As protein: CSVARLAVSTDTQYF.

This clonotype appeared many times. The CDR3 nucleotides read TGTGCCAGCAGCCCCCTATCCCAGGGGGGTCGAGGTGGGGCCAACGTCCTGACTTTC. It codes for CASSPLSQGGRGGANVLTF. J is TRBJ2-6 and V is TRBV11-2; tentatively, D is TRBD1 (7 bases). Germline CDR1 reads SGHAT; CDR2 reads FQNNGV. The length of the CDR3 is 19 residues. Trimming took 5 bases from V and 3 from J, leaving 23 bases between them.

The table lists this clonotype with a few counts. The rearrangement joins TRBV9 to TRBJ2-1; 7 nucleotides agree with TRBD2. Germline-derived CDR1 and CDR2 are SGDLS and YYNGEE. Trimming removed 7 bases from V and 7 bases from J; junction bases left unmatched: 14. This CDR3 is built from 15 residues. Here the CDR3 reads CASAKAPGGENEQFF. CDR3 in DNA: TGTGCCAGCGCGAAGGCGCCGGGAGGTGAGAATGAGCAGTTCTTC.

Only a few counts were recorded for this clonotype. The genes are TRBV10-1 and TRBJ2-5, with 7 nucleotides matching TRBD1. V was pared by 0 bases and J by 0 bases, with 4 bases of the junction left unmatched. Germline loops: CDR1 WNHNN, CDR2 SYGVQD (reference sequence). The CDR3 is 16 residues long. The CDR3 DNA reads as TGCGCCAGCAGTGAGTCCCGGGACAGATACCAAGAGACCCAGTACTTC. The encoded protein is CASSESRDRYQETQYF.

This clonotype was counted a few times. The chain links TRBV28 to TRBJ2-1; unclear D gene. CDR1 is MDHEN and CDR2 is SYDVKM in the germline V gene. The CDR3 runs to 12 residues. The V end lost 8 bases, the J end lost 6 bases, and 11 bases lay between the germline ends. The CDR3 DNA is TGTGCCAGCGGAGAAGCTTTCAATGAGCAGTTCTTC. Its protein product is CASGEAFNEQFF.

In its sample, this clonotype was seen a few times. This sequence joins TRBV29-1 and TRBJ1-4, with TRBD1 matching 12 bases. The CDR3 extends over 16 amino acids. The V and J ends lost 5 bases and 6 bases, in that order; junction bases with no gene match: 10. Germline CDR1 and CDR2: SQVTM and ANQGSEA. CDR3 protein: CSVLFRDRGRYEKLFF. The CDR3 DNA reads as TGCAGCGTTCTTTTCCGGGACAGGGGGCGTTATGAAAAACTGTTTTTT.

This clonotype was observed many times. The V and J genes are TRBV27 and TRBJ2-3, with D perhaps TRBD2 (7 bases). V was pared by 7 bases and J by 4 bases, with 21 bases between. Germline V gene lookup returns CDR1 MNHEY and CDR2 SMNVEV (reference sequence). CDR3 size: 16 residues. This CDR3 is CASKEIRGARADTQYF. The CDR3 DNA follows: TGTGCCAGCAAAGAAATCCGGGGGGCTCGGGCAGATACGCAGTATTTT.

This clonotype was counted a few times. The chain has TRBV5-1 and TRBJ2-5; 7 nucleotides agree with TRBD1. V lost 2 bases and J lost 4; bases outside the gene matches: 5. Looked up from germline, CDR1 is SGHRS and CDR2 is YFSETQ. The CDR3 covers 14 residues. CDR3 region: CASSFQGVIETQYF. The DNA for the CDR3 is TGCGCCAGCAGCTTTCAGGGGGTAATAGAGACCCAGTACTTC. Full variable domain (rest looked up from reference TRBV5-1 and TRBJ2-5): KAGVTQTPRYLIKTRGQQVTLSCSPISGHRSVSWYQQTPGQGLQFLFEYFSETQRNKGNFPGRFSGRQFSNSRSEMNVSTLELGDSALYLCASSFQGVIETQYFGPGTRLLVL.

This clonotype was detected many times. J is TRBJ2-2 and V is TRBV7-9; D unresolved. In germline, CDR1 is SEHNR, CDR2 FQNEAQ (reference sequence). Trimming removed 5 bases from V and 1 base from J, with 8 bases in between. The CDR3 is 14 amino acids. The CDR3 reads CASSPSGNTGELFF. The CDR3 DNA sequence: TGTGCCAGCAGCCCGTCAGGGAACACCGGGGAGCTGTTTTTT.

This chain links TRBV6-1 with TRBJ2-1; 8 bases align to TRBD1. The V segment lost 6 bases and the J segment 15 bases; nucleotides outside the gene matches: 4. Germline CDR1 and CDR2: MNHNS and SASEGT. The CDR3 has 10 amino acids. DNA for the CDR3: TGTGCCAGCAGGGGGACAGGATGGTTCTTC. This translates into CASRGTGWFF.

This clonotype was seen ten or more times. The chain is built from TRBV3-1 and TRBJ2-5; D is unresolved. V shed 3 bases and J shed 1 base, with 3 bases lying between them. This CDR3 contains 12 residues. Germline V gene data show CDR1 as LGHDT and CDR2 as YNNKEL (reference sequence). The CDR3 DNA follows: TGTGCCAGCAGCCAGTTCCAAGAGACCCAGTACTTC. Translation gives CASSQFQETQYF.

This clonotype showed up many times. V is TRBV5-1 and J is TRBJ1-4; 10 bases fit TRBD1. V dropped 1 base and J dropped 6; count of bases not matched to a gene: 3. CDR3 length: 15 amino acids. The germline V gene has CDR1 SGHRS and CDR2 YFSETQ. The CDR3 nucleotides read TGCGCCAGCAGCTTGTCCGGGACAGGGGATGAAAAACTGTTTTTT. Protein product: CASSLSGTGDEKLFF.

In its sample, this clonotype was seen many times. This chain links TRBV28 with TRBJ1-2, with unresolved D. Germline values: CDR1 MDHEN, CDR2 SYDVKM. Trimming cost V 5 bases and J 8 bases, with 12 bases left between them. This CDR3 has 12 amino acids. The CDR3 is CASSLPRGGYTF. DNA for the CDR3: TGTGCCAGCAGTCTGCCCCGCGGGGGCTACACCTTC.